This T cell receptor (beta chain) comes out of a study of spatial heterogeneity in lung cancer (dated by TCRdb to the late 2010s). Turning to the overall study: Beta-chain transcripts were consistently detected in greater numbers than alpha-chain transcripts, which likely reflected higher beta-chain transcript abundance. In the raw uncorrected reads, each unique combination of TCR and UMI appeared more than ten times on average. The study quantitatively compared TCR alpha and beta repertoires across multiple tumor regions, matched nontumor lung and blood in non-small cell lung cancer. TCR repertoire features were related to nonsynonymous mutation counts determined by whole-exome sequencing of tumor tissue. At surgery, 220 tumor regions, approximately 64 matched nontumor lung samples and 45 to 60 PBMC samples were TCR-sequenced for both alpha and beta chains.

V and J are trimmed by 3 bases and 4 bases, and the gene matches miss 7 bases of the junction. Taken from cysteine to phenylalanine, the CDR3 has 16 residues. CDR3 DNA is the only sequence kept; it has 48 bases, read in frame from the first base. Reading the germline V gene (reference sequence) gives CDR1 MNHEY and CDR2 SMNVEV. The full study reports these points: Confirming at a functional level the hypothesis that regional TCRs recognize regional mutations was considered to require additional single-cell paired TCR alpha and beta sequencing.

This clonotype was found many times. Its recognized antigen is unknown. There are no base qualities to consult, and no much larger clone falls within one base. This beta chain is off target for a library built for alpha chains, so its abundance means little. Read against the paper, the sample's time point label means: sample taken at primary tumor resection. Without any cell sorting, TCR sequencing was performed on whole RNA extracted either from tumor and nontumor lung tissue or from cryopreserved PBMC samples. Samples were obtained from approximately 76 patients with early-stage, untreated non-small cell lung cancer from the lung TRACERx cohort. Patients were selected for TCR sequencing only if sufficient RNA was available from at least two tumor regions. Before selection, tumor and adjacent nontumor lung specimens were reviewed by a lung pathologist. Receptor amplification or capture employed 5' RACE. Reads for this sample came from a NextSeq 500. The TCR library protocol attached a unique molecular identifier to each TCR cDNA molecule to allow correction of PCR and sequencing errors. Under the source paper's analysis protocol: Decombinator tools were used for TCR identification, UMI-based error correction and CDR3 extraction. TCRs above a frequency of 2 per 1,000, corresponding to the top 1% of the tumor frequency distribution, were defined as expanded. Rényi diversity was computed with the R vegan package after subsampling each repertoire 100 times to 5,000 TCRs. CDR3 similarity networks were built from amino acid triplet string-kernel similarity, with CDR3s being connected when pairwise similarity was above 0.82. TCRdb passed the public sequencing reads through fastp at Q25 and MiXCR, retaining productive beta sequences. Entries that share a CDR3 protein sequence are merged under the most common genes and DNA. The V and J calls, along with clone size, are taken from TCRdb and not from the paper's own processing. The sample table holds approximately 12,000 distinct CDR3 sequences, of which approximately 6.2% were seen once. In total, the top ten clones hold 10% of the sample.

This specimen was normal lung tissue next to the tumor, taken at surgery. This sequence was found in a male donor with early-stage non-small cell lung cancer. The chain was built from TRBV27 and TRBJ2-7, and 12 junction bases match TRBD2. Here is the DNA: TGTGCCAGCAGTTTTCTCCTAGCGGGAGGGCCTTACGAGCAGTACTTC. Translation gives CASSFLLAGGPYEQYF.